The source of this T cell receptor beta chain is a study of cytomegalovirus exposure and HLA in healthy donors (dated by TCRdb to 2016 to 2017). Regarding the complete study: According to an earlier analysis of a few hundred of the donors, some 180 million T cells yielded some 120 million unique TCR beta sequences and approximately 300 Gb of sequence data. The number of donors typed differed by locus, with roughly 620-630 for A, B, C, DRB1 and DQB1, about 500 for DQA1, under 610 for DPA1, and 450 to 480 for DPB1. All discovery cohort repertoires had been generated on a single sequencing platform. The study was designed to test whether signatures of past pathogen exposure could be identified by cataloging public T cell receptors. An earlier analysis of some 500 of the donors used high-throughput TCR beta sequencing to judge whether each TCR beta V gene segment behaved as functional or pseudogenic. About five DR-DQ haplotypes were handled as single units for association and clustering, since linkage in the cohort was strong. Of the 300 to 500 genotyped donors, 80% to 90% were placed in the genetic ancestry cluster associated with self-reported Caucasian donors. To predict cytomegalovirus infection status, the study brought together high-throughput TCR immunosequencing, statistical association of individual TCRs with disease status, and machine learning. HLA typing covered class I and class II loci at four-digit resolution. An early release covering some 640 HLA-typed donors comprised approximately 290 gigabases of sequencing data and tens of millions of unique TCR sequences. In addition to the first cohort of 500 to 850 subjects, a separate validation cohort of approximately 130 different subjects was used. A later genetic analysis took genome-wide SNP genotypes for about 55% of the 666 donors and used that subset as a discovery cohort. Donor age, sex, ethnicity and CMV serostatus were collected together with the repertoire data. A later analysis re-analyzed previously published TCR beta repertoires from about 730 donors and added high-resolution HLA genotyping to study TCR occurrence patterns. In the later analysis, no new phenotypic data were used to find candidate immune exposures; instead, reliance was placed on TCR beta sequences and their occurrence across donors. Among around 400 genotyped donors of the cohort, an average of roughly 230,000 unique TCR beta nucleotide sequences was sequenced per donor, of which 15% to 20% were non-productive. The study profiled the T cell repertoires of some 610 subjects by immunosequencing and related them to cytomegalovirus serostatus.

Receptor libraries were prepared by the immunoSEQ multiplex PCR assay. For the multiplex PCR, a mixture combining 60 forward primers for TCR Vbeta segments and 13 reverse primers for TCR Jbeta segments was used. The CDR3 region of rearranged TCR beta genes was amplified from genomic DNA with a multiplex PCR assay. Amplified TCR beta libraries were sequenced as 87-base-pair reads on the Illumina HiSeq System. For the original study's pipeline: A later analysis counted tens of millions of unique TCR beta chains across the 550 to 700 repertoires, and approximately 11 million of these chains were shared by at least two donors. Raw reads were error-corrected and collapsed into unique sequences by a nearest-neighbor algorithm in which closely related sequences were merged to remove PCR and sequencing errors. CDR3 sequences were aligned to IMGT reference sequences to assign V, D and J gene segments. For a sequence to be retained, a match of at least six nucleotides was required to both a V gene segment and a J gene segment. Rearrangements were called productive when the CDR3 lacked stop codons and stayed in frame with V and J; all others were non-productive. Following IMGT convention, CDR3 was defined as the stretch from the second conserved V-encoded cysteine up to the conserved J-encoded phenylalanine. The earlier analysis of 500 to 750 of the donors excluded any sequence lacking an unambiguous match to a single V gene segment. In an earlier analysis of about 590 of the donors, a V segment was called functional when productive rearrangements were above 56.7%, and segregating when the standard deviation between donors exceeded 5%. To diagnose cytomegalovirus status from the catalog of TCR beta chain sequences, a statistical classification framework was built. A later analysis assigned V and J genes by comparing TCR nucleotide sequences with IMGT/GENE-DB human TR gene sequences. The TCRdist pipeline was used in a later analysis to assign CDR3 sequences and most-parsimonious VDJ recombination scenarios. In a later analysis, each TCR beta chain was defined by its CDR3 amino acid sequence together with its V-gene family, and reads lacking a unique V-gene family were excluded. A later analysis removed 592 highly shared, low-generation-probability nucleotide sequences to deal with suspected cross-contamination and a sequencing artifact. In a later analysis, a clonal expansion index was calculated for each public chain from normalized within-repertoire ranks of inferred template counts. In a later analysis, generation probabilities were computed with a VDJ recombination model fitted to out-of-frame rearrangements, and the resulting probabilities were checked against IGoR. Hypergeometric tests were used in a later analysis to score TCR-TCR, TCR-HLA and TCR-CMV co-occurrence, with a repertoire-size bias correction applied to the TCR pairs. False discovery rates were estimated in a later analysis by permuting HLA or CMV assignments 20 times. In a later analysis, co-occurring TCRs were grouped with DBSCAN, and TCRdist sequence similarity was added when clustering was performed within HLA-allele-positive subsets. Co-occurrence clustering excluded repertoires with fewer than 30,000 or more than 120,000 public chains, plus five with anomalous nucleotide sharing. Not all clones reach the TCRdb copy of this immuneACCESS table, which keeps in-frame sequences only. Checked studies attribute under half of the gap to unresolved V genes and leave the rest unexplained. V and J calls and clone size come straight from that table; D and trimming were deduced from the DNA. Counted in this sample were about 89,000 clones; about 74% of them appeared once. Jointly, the top ten make up roughly 1.8% of the sample.

Trimming takes 1 base off V and 7 bases off J; junction bases not matched to a gene: 13. Including the terminal cysteine and phenylalanine, the CDR3 comprises 17 residues. Just CDR3 DNA is preserved here, 51 bases in frame from base 1. The germline V gene (reference sequence) yields GTSNPN for CDR1 and SVGIG for CDR2. Paper-wide results and their limitations: Across donors, most TCR sequences were observed very rarely, whereas some public TCRs were present in many individuals. An earlier analysis of approximately 500 of the donors showed that most TCR beta V segments appeared in productive rearrangements either about 87% or about 30% of the time, which broadly matched IMGT annotations. In vitro tests confirmed that a few of the cytomegalovirus-associated TCR beta chains recognize cytomegalovirus antigens. The study gave a list of 150 to 200 TCR beta chains associated with cytomegalovirus. The authors suggested that the approach could potentially be generalized to other disease states and immunological phenotypes. In both the original and validation cohorts, the classifier was reported to diagnose cytomegalovirus status with high specificity and sensitivity. Roughly uniform sequencing depth across donors was assumed in presence/absence analyses, although this assumption may not hold. When HLA alleles, especially DR and DQ, strongly co-occurred, attributing TCR associations to individual alleles was difficult. According to a later genetic analysis, donors in an Asian-associated ancestry cluster had fewer N-insertions in productive TCRs than the approximately 630-donor mean. A group of highly shared sequence variants was considered likely to be a technical artifact of the sequencing pipeline. In a later analysis, HLA-associated TCR beta chains showed more clonal expansion and lower generation probabilities than non-associated chains that were equally common. Correlated functional status among segregating V segments might be attributable to linkage disequilibrium, but an unknown experimental factor could not be ruled out. In a later analysis, several top co-occurrence clusters were reported to appear linked to parvovirus B19, influenza, CMV and Epstein-Barr virus. A further reported finding was that TCR beta sequences accurately predicted the HLA-A and HLA-B alleles for most subjects in the first cohort. The earlier analysis of almost 600 of the donors excluded roughly 17 rarely observed V segments, including chromosome 9 orphons, because counts were too low. Only TCR beta chains were sequenced in this cohort, and the absence of alpha or paired-chain data limited detectable features. CMV serostatus was the only immune exposure information available for the cohort. HLA typing was unavailable for some donors at each locus, so association tests used only the typed subset. Most CMV-associated TCR beta chains appeared to be HLA-restricted in a later analysis, and the HLA associations seemed to be driven largely by CMV exposure. In a later genetic analysis, a missense DCLRE1C variant was associated with V-gene and J-gene trimming of TCR beta chains, and the association was replicated in an independent cohort. Because the 87-base-pair reads could not distinguish some IMGT-functional V segments, including TRBV6-2 and TRBV6-3, those segments were excluded. In a later analysis, 16,951 TCR beta sequences were associated with specific HLA alleles at a false discovery rate of 0.05. In a later analysis, the rate of TCR association differed among HLA loci, with DRB1 alleles having the most associated TCRs and HLA-C alleles having the fewest.

The cohort comprised 550 to 700 healthy bone marrow donors. At the time of sampling, every cohort member was nominally healthy, though immune exposures that went unrecorded were likely present. The donor tested CMV seronegative, placing the donor among the approximately 360 seronegative members of the cohort. Each donor provided a peripheral blood sample, and peripheral blood mononuclear cells were used for TCR beta sequencing. The Qiagen DNeasy Blood Extraction Kit was used to extract genomic DNA from the blood cell samples. Only one count was recorded for this clone. Which antigen it targets is not known. Base qualities are missing; no much larger clone stands one base away.

The material sequenced was PBMCs. This clonotype was sampled from a male donor in good health and CMV-seronegative. Recombination connected TRBV30 to TRBJ2-5; the junction holds 12 bases that match TRBD2. The nucleotide sequence is TGTGCCTGGAGTGCGACGCGGACTAGCGGGGTAGGGGGGACCCAGTACTTC. This sequence encodes CAWSATRTSGVGGTQYF.